This T cell receptor beta chain was recovered during a study of blood T cell repertoires in COVID-19. Whole-study context: The United States, Italy and Spain supplied acute and convalescent COVID-19 samples. T cells, B-cell-depleted T cells, or PBMCs provided the cDNA or gDNA that served as material.

V shed 4 bases and J shed 3 bases, with 17 bases lying between them. Germline CDR1 reads SGHRS; CDR2 reads YFSETQ. This CDR3 has 16 residues. Assay: immunoSEQ multiplex PCR; the TCRdb copy retains only in-frame clones and omits some. The table lists over 200,000 clones, about 88% of them singletons. The sequencing input was peripheral blood. This TCR was sampled from a man between 35 and 55 years old with active or convalescent COVID-19. V gene TRBV5-1 combines with J gene TRBJ2-1; possible D gene TRBD1, 6 bases. CDR3 nucleotides: TGCGCCAGCAGCGACCTTCAGGGGTCGGTCTACAATGAGCAGTTCTTC. This translates into CASSDLQGSVYNEQFF. Complete variable domain (other parts from reference TRBV5-1 and TRBJ2-1): KAGVTQTPRYLIKTRGQQVTLSCSPISGHRSVSWYQQTPGQGLQFLFEYFSETQRNKGNFPGRFSGRQFSNSRSEMNVSTLELGDSALYLCASSDLQGSVYNEQFFGPGTRLTVL.